The 20 T cell receptor beta chains below come from one sample, sequenced in a study of blood T cell repertoires in COVID-19. Profiled with immunoSEQ multiplex PCR; TCRdb holds only in-frame clones, not every one. Here the sample spans some 170,000 clones, roughly nine tenths being singletons. Sequences were obtained from PBMCs or T cells enriched from blood (not recorded which). Receptors were obtained from a human donor with acute COVID-19. The donor label of this sample is uncertain.

This clone appeared a single time. The rearrangement joins TRBV3-1 (or the pseudogene TRBV3-2) to TRBJ2-3; TRBD2 agrees at 9 bases. The V gene end was trimmed by 2 bases and the J gene end by 3 bases; junction bases not matched to a gene: 3. The CDR3 length is 15 residues. Looked up from germline, CDR1 is LGHDT and CDR2 is YNNKEL (reference sequence). CDR3 in amino acids: CASSQSGGHTDTQYF. DNA of the CDR3: TGTGCCAGCAGCCAAAGCGGGGGGCATACAGATACGCAGTATTTT.

The chain employs TRBV6-1 and TRBJ1-3; 7 nucleotides line up with TRBD1. After removal of 0 bases from V and 4 bases from J, the junction contained 9 bases not matched to a gene. This CDR3 has 17 amino acids. Germline CDR1 MNHNS, CDR2 SASEGT. The CDR3 region is CASSEALGGTVGNTIYF. CDR3 in DNA: TGTGCCAGCAGTGAAGCCCTTGGGGGGACAGTGGGAAACACCATATATTTT.

This chain links TRBV20-1 with TRBJ1-2; weak D call: TRBD1 (6 bases). V dropped 3 bases and J dropped 8 bases, with 19 bases sitting between them. CDR3 length: 14 residues. Germline V gene data show CDR1 as DFQATT and CDR2 as SNEGSKA (reference sequence). Written as DNA, the CDR3 is TGCAGTGCTAGTCCCTTAGCAGGGGTCGGGGGCTACACCTTC. It specifies CSASPLAGVGGYTF.

The chain links TRBV11-2 to TRBJ1-2; D unresolved. The germline gives CDR1 SGHAT, CDR2 FQNNGV. Trimming pared 6 bases from V and 4 bases from J, leaving 18 bases between. CDR3 length: 15 amino acids. The CDR3: CASRRSQGRGYGYTF. CDR3 DNA sequence: TGTGCCAGCAGACGGTCCCAAGGTCGGGGCTATGGCTACACCTTC. The full variable domain, rest sourced from reference TRBV11-2 and TRBJ1-2, is EAGVAQSPRYKIIEKRQSVAFWCNPISGHATLYWYQQILGQGPKLLIQFQNNGVVDDSQLPKDRFSAERLKGVDSTLKIQPAKLEDSAVYLCASRRSQGRGYGYTFGSGTRLTVV.

This rearrangement joins TRBV5-5 to TRBJ2-3, with D maybe TRBD2 (5 bases). CDR3 length equals 14 residues. V was pared by 4 bases and J by 5 bases, with 14 bases between. Germline lookup yields CDR1 SGHKS and CDR2 YYEKEE (reference sequence). The CDR3 is CASSTGKNIDTQYF. The CDR3 coding sequence is TGTGCCAGCAGCACCGGGAAAAATATAGATACGCAGTATTTT. Supplemented by reference TRBV5-5 and TRBJ2-3, the full variable domain reads DAGVTQSPTHLIKTRGQQVTLRCSPISGHKSVSWYQQVLGQGPQFIFQYYEKEERGRGNFPDRFSARQFPNYSSELNVNALLLGDSALYLCASSTGKNIDTQYFGPGTRLTVL.

J is TRBJ2-7 and V is TRBV7-2; TRBD1 matches 7 bases. The germline gives CDR1 SGHTA, CDR2 FQGNSA. This CDR3 has 15 residues. V shed 0 bases and J 7 bases; nucleotides not matched to a gene: 9. The chain's CDR3 is CASSLARGTAWEQYF. For the CDR3, the DNA is TGTGCCAGCAGCTTAGCGCGAGGGACAGCCTGGGAGCAGTACTTC.

The V gene is TRBV7-6, the J gene TRBJ1-4; D not certain. Trimming removed 5 bases at V and 0 bases at J, with 10 bases between. The CDR3 is made up of 15 amino acids. Germline V gives CDR1 SGHVS, CDR2 FNYEAQ. The CDR3 reads CASSKGDSTNEKLFF. The CDR3 DNA reads as TGTGCCAGCAGCAAGGGAGATTCAACTAATGAAAAACTGTTTTTT. Full variable domain (missing parts from reference TRBV7-6 and TRBJ1-4): GAGVSQSPRYKVTKRGQDVALRCDPISGHVSLYWYRQALGQGPEFLTYFNYEAQQDKSGLPNDRFSAERPEGSISTLTIQRTEQRDSAMYRCASSKGDSTNEKLFFGSGTQLSVL.

The gene calls are TRBV10-3 and TRBJ2-3; TRBD1 might be the D (5 bases). The V end lost 6 bases, the J end lost 4 bases, and 11 bases lay between the germline ends. Germline CDR1 reads ENHRY; CDR2 reads SYGVKD. The CDR3 spans 13 residues. In nucleotides, the CDR3 is TGTGCCATCAGCGAAGGGGCTTCAGATACGCAGTATTTT. Its protein product is CAISEGASDTQYF.

This clone was detected a few times. V usage is TRBV27 and J usage is TRBJ2-3; a weak D match, TRBD2 (5 bases). With 4 bases removed from V and 9 bases from J, the gap between germline ends came to 20 bases. Per germline, CDR1 MNHEY and CDR2 SMNVEV (reference sequence). The CDR3 is 15 amino acids. The CDR3 coding sequence is TGTGCCAGCAGTTCCCGGACCTTTGCTAGCCCCACGCAGTATTTT. Protein: CASSSRTFASPTQYF.

The rearrangement joins TRBV4-1 to TRBJ1-5; 8 nucleotides line up with TRBD1. This CDR3 is 17 amino acids long. V lost 1 base to trimming and J lost 7 bases; unmatched junction nucleotides: 12. Germline CDR1 is MGHRA and CDR2 is YSYEKL. In nucleotides, the CDR3 is TGCGCCAGCAGCCAAGGCCCCCGGCAGGGGGCGAGACAGCCCCAGCATTTT. This translates into CASSQGPRQGARQPQHF.

The genes are TRBV7-3 and TRBJ2-1; 11 bases match TRBD2. Germline V CDR1 and CDR2: SGHTA, FQGTGA. The ends lost 6 bases at V and 1 base at J; junction bases unmatched: 5. This CDR3 has 16 residues. The CDR3: CASSRSGGASYNEQFF. Written as DNA, the CDR3 is TGTGCCAGCAGTCGTAGCGGGGGGGCTTCCTACAATGAGCAGTTCTTC.

The chain carries TRBV12-3 or TRBV12-4 and TRBJ2-7; 11 bases line up with TRBD1. Trimming cost V 6 bases and J 5 bases; bases outside gene matches: 3. CDR3 length: 13 residues. The CDR3 is CASRRDRGDEQYF. CDR3 bases: TGTGCCAGCAGGCGGGACAGGGGGGACGAGCAGTACTTC.

This chain joins TRBV13 and TRBJ2-2; 8 bases map to TRBD1. V shed 2 bases and J 5 bases; nucleotides not matched to a gene: 7. Germline CDR1 PRHDT, CDR2 FYEKMQ (reference sequence). CDR3 length: 16 residues. The CDR3 here is CASSLRTGPWTGELFF. For the CDR3, the DNA is TGTGCCAGCAGCTTACGGACAGGGCCTTGGACCGGGGAGCTGTTTTTT.

The count of this clone is one. V gene TRBV7-9 combines with J gene TRBJ1-2, with D maybe TRBD1 (6 bases). V was clipped by 3 bases and J by 7 bases, with 15 bases between them. The germline V gene encodes CDR1 SEHNR and CDR2 FQNEAQ (reference sequence). The CDR3 length is 14 residues. CDR3 region: CASSFETGVSGYTF. CDR3 bases: TGTGCCAGCAGCTTTGAGACAGGAGTGTCTGGCTACACCTTC. Supplemented by reference TRBV7-9 and TRBJ1-2, the full variable domain reads DTGVSQNPRHKITKRGQNVTFRCDPISEHNRLYWYRQTLGQGPEFLTYFQNEAQLEKSRLLSDRFSAERPKGSFSTLEIQRTEQGDSAMYLCASSFETGVSGYTFGSGTRLTVV.

V gene TRBV5-4 combines with J gene TRBJ1-1, with 8 bases fitting TRBD1. This CDR3 has 15 residues. The V and J ends lost 4 bases and 1 base, in that order; junction bases with no gene match: 6. CDR1 SGHNT and CDR2 YYREEE come from the germline V gene (reference sequence). CDR3 region: CASSLQGAGNTEAFF. CDR3 in DNA: TGTGCCAGCAGCCTGCAGGGGGCGGGGAACACTGAAGCTTTCTTT.

The V call is TRBV7-9, the J call TRBJ2-7; tentative D call: TRBD1 (6 bases). V was pared by 5 bases and J by 7 bases, with 12 bases between. CDR1 and CDR2 (germline): SEHNR, FQNEAQ (reference sequence). CDR3 length: 12 amino acids. The CDR3 region is CASSREDREQYF. The DNA for the CDR3 is TGTGCCAGCAGCCGGGAAGACAGGGAGCAGTACTTC.

This chain links TRBV19 with TRBJ1-1, with 10 positions matching TRBD1. The CDR3 has 14 amino acids. The V gene end was trimmed by 10 bases and the J gene end by 0 bases; junction bases not matched to a gene: 5. The germline gives CDR1 LNHDA, CDR2 SQIVND (reference sequence). The CDR3 coding sequence is TGTGCCACCCGGGACAGGGGAATGAACACTGAAGCTTTCTTT. This gives the protein CATRDRGMNTEAFF.

The chain carries TRBV5-1 and TRBJ1-2; possible D gene TRBD1, 6 bases. Trimming removed 1 base at V and 0 bases at J, with 10 bases between. This CDR3 region has 15 residues. Germline CDR1 SGHRS, CDR2 YFSETQ. The CDR3 bases are TGCGCCAGCAGCTTGAGGACAGCTACTAACTATGGCTACACCTTC. Protein sequence: CASSLRTATNYGYTF.

This chain joins TRBV2 and TRBJ1-2; TRBD1 matches at 9 bases. V lost 3 bases, J lost 7 bases, and 6 bases stayed unmatched. Germline CDR1 reads SNHLY; CDR2 reads FYNNEI. The CDR3 is made up of 14 amino acids. CDR3 loop: CASSDRDRVPGYTF. For the CDR3, the DNA is TGTGCCAGCAGTGACCGGGACAGGGTTCCTGGCTACACCTTC.

This clone has just a few counts. V gene TRBV27 combines with J gene TRBJ1-4; unclear D gene. V lost 6 bases and J 10 bases, leaving 12 bases between the germline ends. This CDR3 has 12 residues. Per germline, CDR1 MNHEY and CDR2 SMNVEV (reference sequence). CDR3 in amino acids: CASSPPGGKLFF. DNA of the CDR3: TGTGCCAGCAGCCCACCGGGAGGAAAACTGTTTTTT.